The rows below give T cell receptor beta chains drawn from one sample of a study of T cell responses to AZD1222 COVID-19 vaccine. Sequenced by immunoSEQ multiplex PCR; TCRdb stores in-frame clones only, minus some. Of 100,000 to 150,000 clones in the sample, about nine tenths were seen once. The source material was peripheral blood, sampled on day 0 of AZD1222 vaccination. The receptors shown here come from an adult in good health. The CDR3 runs from the conserved cysteine through the conserved F or W. A D gene is named only where the DNA matches it firmly. Some rows mark clone size as missing; the rest say once, few, many or name a class of expanded clone.

V gene: TRBV7-3; D gene: TRBD1; clone size: NA; J gene: TRBJ1-5; CDR3 protein: CASSLGTGRNQPQHF; CDR3 DNA: TGTGCCAGCAGCTTAGGGACAGGGCGCAATCAGCCCCAGCATTTT
V gene: TRBV6-2/TRBV6-3; D gene: TRBD2; clone size: NA; J gene: TRBJ2-4; CDR3 protein: CASSYVGLAGGSTKNIQYF; CDR3 DNA: TGTGCCAGCAGTTACGTCGGTCTAGCGGGAGGGAGCACCAAAAACATTCAGTACTTC
V gene: TRBV4-2; D gene: NA; clone size: NA; J gene: TRBJ2-6; CDR3 protein: CASSRDGDSGANVLTF; CDR3 DNA: TGTGCCAGCAGCCGGGATGGAGACTCTGGGGCCAACGTCCTGACTTTC
V gene: TRBV3-1/TRBV3-2; D gene: NA; clone size: NA; J gene: TRBJ2-7; CDR3 protein: CASTKGGGSGSYEQYF; CDR3 DNA: TGTGCCAGCACCAAAGGTGGGGGTTCGGGGTCCTACGAGCAGTACTTC
V gene: TRBV19; D gene: NA; clone size: NA; J gene: TRBJ1-4; CDR3 protein: CASSQQGLLANEKLFF; CDR3 DNA: TGTGCCAGTAGTCAACAGGGTTTGTTGGCTAATGAAAAACTGTTTTTT
V gene: TRBV18; D gene: NA; clone size: few; J gene: TRBJ2-1; CDR3 protein: CASSPMTGASNEQFF; CDR3 DNA: TGTGCCAGCTCACCCATGACCGGTGCGTCGAATGAGCAGTTCTTC
V gene: TRBV28; D gene: NA; clone size: NA; J gene: TRBJ2-2; CDR3 protein: CASSFAVGGSGELFF; CDR3 DNA: TGTGCCAGCAGTTTTGCGGTGGGGGGCTCCGGGGAGCTGTTTTTT
V gene: TRBV5-1; D gene: NA; clone size: NA; J gene: TRBJ1-1; CDR3 protein: CASSFRTVNTEAFF; CDR3 DNA: TGCGCCAGCAGCTTCCGGACGGTGAACACTGAAGCTTTCTTT
V gene: TRBV30; D gene: NA; clone size: NA; J gene: TRBJ1-1; CDR3 protein: CAWSRVLSNGAFF; CDR3 DNA: TGTGCCTGGAGTAGGGTTTTGTCAAATGGAGCTTTCTTT
V gene: TRBV6-4; D gene: NA; clone size: NA; J gene: TRBJ1-1; CDR3 protein: CASSRQVNTEAFF; CDR3 DNA: TGTGCCAGCAGTCGGCAGGTAAACACTGAAGCTTTCTTT
V gene: TRBV19; D gene: NA; clone size: NA; J gene: TRBJ2-2; CDR3 protein: CASSMWGPNTGELFF; CDR3 DNA: TGTGCCAGTAGTATGTGGGGGCCGAACACCGGGGAGCTGTTTTTT
V gene: TRBV3-1/TRBV3-2; D gene: TRBD1; clone size: NA; J gene: TRBJ1-1; CDR3 protein: CASRLQGRNTEAFF; CDR3 DNA: TGTGCCAGCAGGCTACAGGGGCGGAACACTGAAGCTTTCTTT
V gene: TRBV5-6; D gene: NA; clone size: NA; J gene: TRBJ2-1; CDR3 protein: CASSTRRDRPYNEQFF; CDR3 DNA: TGTGCCAGCAGCACCCGACGGGACCGACCCTACAATGAGCAGTTCTTC
V gene: TRBV29-1; D gene: NA; clone size: NA; J gene: TRBJ1-4; CDR3 protein: CSVQRGQEKLFF; CDR3 DNA: TGCAGCGTTCAGAGGGGTCAAGAAAAACTGTTTTTT
V gene: TRBV15; D gene: NA; clone size: NA; J gene: TRBJ2-1; CDR3 protein: CATSRGVSEQFF; CDR3 DNA: TGTGCCACCAGCAGAGGGGTAAGCGAGCAGTTCTTC
V gene: TRBV10-3; D gene: NA; clone size: NA; J gene: TRBJ2-3; CDR3 protein: CAIRTPEIPSQYF; CDR3 DNA: TGTGCCATCAGGACCCCCGAGATCCCTAGCCAGTATTTT
V gene: TRBV4-3; D gene: NA; clone size: NA; J gene: TRBJ2-3; CDR3 protein: CASSQDTVGNTDTQYF; CDR3 DNA: TGCGCCAGCAGCCAAGATACGGTGGGGAACACAGATACGCAGTATTTT
V gene: TRBV3-1/TRBV3-2; D gene: NA; clone size: once; J gene: TRBJ1-5; CDR3 protein: CASSQDTTGNQPQHF; CDR3 DNA: TGTGCCAGCAGCCAAGATACCACAGGGAATCAGCCCCAGCATTTT
V gene: TRBV28; D gene: NA; clone size: NA; J gene: TRBJ1-1; CDR3 protein: CASSIPGLGAFF; CDR3 DNA: TGTGCCAGCAGTATCCCGGGGCTGGGAGCTTTCTTT
V gene: TRBV7-2; D gene: TRBD2; clone size: NA; J gene: TRBJ2-3; CDR3 protein: CASSPRLAVPDTQYF; CDR3 DNA: TGTGCCAGCAGCCCTCGACTAGCAGTCCCGGATACGCAGTATTTT
V gene: TRBV7-2; D gene: NA; clone size: NA; J gene: TRBJ1-1; CDR3 protein: CASSTDSRNTEAFF; CDR3 DNA: TGTGCCAGCAGCACGGACAGCCGGAACACTGAAGCTTTCTTT
V gene: TRBV3-1/TRBV3-2; D gene: TRBD2; clone size: NA; J gene: TRBJ2-5; CDR3 protein: CASSQGHGVAGVQETQYF; CDR3 DNA: TGTGCCAGCAGCCAAGGCCACGGGGTAGCGGGGGTCCAAGAGACCCAGTACTTC
V gene: TRBV28; D gene: NA; clone size: NA; J gene: TRBJ1-2; CDR3 protein: CASFFNYGYTF; CDR3 DNA: TGTGCCAGTTTTTTTAACTATGGCTACACCTTC
V gene: TRBV7-9; D gene: TRBD2; clone size: once; J gene: TRBJ2-1; CDR3 protein: CASSPTSGSYNEQFF; CDR3 DNA: TGTGCCAGCAGCCCAACTAGCGGGAGCTACAATGAGCAGTTCTTC
V gene: TRBV5-1; D gene: TRBD1; clone size: once; J gene: TRBJ2-1; CDR3 protein: CASSQGQGAYNEQFF; CDR3 DNA: TGCGCCAGCAGCCAAGGACAGGGCGCCTACAATGAGCAGTTCTTC
V gene: TRBV28; D gene: NA; clone size: NA; J gene: TRBJ1-4; CDR3 protein: CASTLLGGSLATNEKLFF; CDR3 DNA: TGTGCCAGCACTCTACTCGGGGGGTCCCTTGCAACTAATGAAAAACTGTTTTTT
V gene: TRBV6-5; D gene: TRBD1; clone size: NA; J gene: TRBJ2-7; CDR3 protein: CASSRDRGLYEQYF; CDR3 DNA: TGTGCCAGCAGTCGGGACAGGGGGCTTTACGAGCAGTACTTC
V gene: TRBV5-8; D gene: NA; clone size: NA; J gene: TRBJ2-7; CDR3 protein: CASSQALARYEQYF; CDR3 DNA: TGTGCCAGCAGCCAAGCTCTAGCCCGCTACGAGCAGTACTTC
V gene: TRBV7-8; D gene: NA; clone size: once; J gene: TRBJ2-7; CDR3 protein: CASSLDSGDRAYEQYF; CDR3 DNA: TGTGCCAGCAGCTTGGATTCCGGGGATAGGGCCTACGAGCAGTACTTC
V gene: TRBV28; D gene: NA; clone size: NA; J gene: TRBJ2-2; CDR3 protein: CAIPTGTGELFF; CDR3 DNA: TGTGCCATCCCTACAGGCACCGGGGAGCTGTTTTTT
V gene: TRBV1; D gene: NA; clone size: NA; J gene: TRBJ2-1; CDR3 protein: CTSSPRTSPLWFF; CDR3 DNA: TGCACCAGCAGCCCCCGGACTAGCCCCCTTTGGTTCTTC
V gene: TRBV5-1; D gene: NA; clone size: NA; J gene: TRBJ2-1; CDR3 protein: CASSTGLYNEQFF; CDR3 DNA: TGCGCCAGCAGCACGGGACTCTACAATGAGCAGTTCTTC
V gene: TRBV19; D gene: TRBD2; clone size: once; J gene: TRBJ2-2; CDR3 protein: CASSETSGSTGELFF; CDR3 DNA: TGTGCCAGTAGTGAGACTAGCGGGAGCACCGGGGAGCTGTTTTTT
V gene: TRBV7-2; D gene: TRBD2; clone size: NA; J gene: TRBJ2-1; CDR3 protein: CASSSTSGPYNEQFF; CDR3 DNA: TGTGCCAGCAGTTCTACTAGCGGACCTTACAATGAGCAGTTCTTC
V gene: TRBV9; D gene: NA; clone size: once; J gene: TRBJ2-7; CDR3 protein: CASSPRGRTEQYF; CDR3 DNA: TGTGCCAGCAGCCCCCGTGGGAGAACCGAGCAGTACTTC
V gene: TRBV2; D gene: TRBD1; clone size: NA; J gene: TRBJ1-5; CDR3 protein: CASSWTGGSNQPQHF; CDR3 DNA: TGTGCCAGCTCTTGGACAGGAGGAAGCAATCAGCCCCAGCATTTT
V gene: TRBV11-2; D gene: NA; clone size: NA; J gene: TRBJ1-1; CDR3 protein: CASSSLRSGYTEAFF; CDR3 DNA: TGTGCCAGCAGCTCCTTACGATCTGGGTACACTGAAGCTTTCTTT
V gene: TRBV5-1; D gene: NA; clone size: NA; J gene: TRBJ2-7; CDR3 protein: CASSLGAGATYEQYF; CDR3 DNA: TGCGCCAGCAGCTTGGGGGCCGGCGCTACCTACGAGCAGTACTTC
V gene: TRBV15; D gene: NA; clone size: NA; J gene: TRBJ1-1; CDR3 protein: CATSREALNTEAFF; CDR3 DNA: TGTGCCACCTCACGGGAGGCCTTGAACACTGAAGCTTTCTTT
V gene: TRBV28; D gene: NA; clone size: NA; J gene: TRBJ1-1; CDR3 protein: CASSHPTFPNTEAFF; CDR3 DNA: TGTGCCAGCAGTCATCCGACATTCCCGAACACTGAAGCTTTCTTT
V gene: TRBV28; D gene: TRBD1; clone size: NA; J gene: TRBJ2-7; CDR3 protein: CASSRPGTGLGAKNEQYF; CDR3 DNA: TGTGCCAGCAGCCGTCCCGGGACAGGGCTGGGGGCGAAAAACGAGCAGTACTTC
V gene: TRBV28; D gene: NA; clone size: NA; J gene: TRBJ2-7; CDR3 protein: CASSSPPRGVSYEQYF; CDR3 DNA: TGTGCCAGCAGTAGCCCCCCGAGGGGGGTTTCCTACGAGCAGTACTTC
V gene: TRBV6-5; D gene: TRBD2; clone size: NA; J gene: TRBJ2-1; CDR3 protein: CASSYSGLVNEQFF; CDR3 DNA: TGTGCCAGCAGTTACTCAGGACTAGTCAATGAGCAGTTCTTC
V gene: TRBV27; D gene: TRBD1; clone size: NA; J gene: TRBJ2-7; CDR3 protein: CASSFRDRAYEQYF; CDR3 DNA: TGTGCCAGCAGTTTCCGGGACAGGGCCTACGAGCAGTACTTC
V gene: TRBV20-1; D gene: NA; clone size: NA; J gene: TRBJ2-1; CDR3 protein: CSASRSSYNEQFF; CDR3 DNA: TGCAGTGCTAGTAGAAGCTCCTACAATGAGCAGTTCTTC
V gene: TRBV7-9; D gene: NA; clone size: NA; J gene: TRBJ2-3; CDR3 protein: CASSLGFSGLSTDTQYF; CDR3 DNA: TGTGCCAGCAGCTTAGGTTTCTCGGGGCTGAGCACAGATACGCAGTATTTT
V gene: TRBV5-1; D gene: TRBD2; clone size: NA; J gene: TRBJ2-1; CDR3 protein: CASRVSGGNNEQFF; CDR3 DNA: TGCGCCAGCAGGGTCAGCGGGGGAAACAATGAGCAGTTCTTC
V gene: TRBV4-1; D gene: NA; clone size: NA; J gene: TRBJ2-3; CDR3 protein: CASKPGGSRDTQYF; CDR3 DNA: TGCGCCAGCAAACCCGGAGGTAGTAGAGATACGCAGTATTTT
V gene: TRBV30; D gene: NA; clone size: NA; J gene: TRBJ2-3; CDR3 protein: CAWLGGWADTQYF; CDR3 DNA: TGTGCCTGGCTCGGGGGCTGGGCAGATACGCAGTATTTT
V gene: TRBV27; D gene: TRBD2; clone size: NA; J gene: TRBJ2-1; CDR3 protein: CASSLVGGEYNEQFF; CDR3 DNA: TGTGCCAGCAGTTTAGTGGGGGGGGAATACAATGAGCAGTTCTTC
V gene: TRBV5-1; D gene: NA; clone size: NA; J gene: TRBJ2-1; CDR3 protein: CASSFWGVTSEQFF; CDR3 DNA: TGCGCCAGCAGCTTTTGGGGGGTTACGAGTGAGCAGTTCTTC
V gene: TRBV20-1; D gene: TRBD1; clone size: once; J gene: TRBJ1-1; CDR3 protein: CSRQGNTEAFF; CDR3 DNA: TGCAGCCGACAGGGGAACACTGAAGCTTTCTTT
V gene: TRBV5-5; D gene: TRBD1; clone size: NA; J gene: TRBJ1-2; CDR3 protein: CASSPVADRGRWYGYTF; CDR3 DNA: TGTGCCAGCAGCCCGGTCGCGGACAGGGGGCGTTGGTATGGCTACACCTTC
V gene: TRBV28; D gene: NA; clone size: NA; J gene: TRBJ2-7; CDR3 protein: CASSKDGLEQYF; CDR3 DNA: TGTGCCAGCAGCAAGGACGGACTCGAGCAGTACTTC